This T cell receptor beta chain appears in the sequencing data of a study of blood T cells in healthy people across ages. Study-wide points: Reliance upon unsorted PBMCs precluded definitive naive versus antigen-experienced comparison. It was not known whether donors were CMV positive (a possible confounder of expanded clonotype changes).

Each donor gave ten milliliters of peripheral blood. Researchers report isolating at least 6.5 million PBMCs per sample. This clonotype turned up a few times. Its matching antigen is unknown. A much larger clone lies one base from this, so it may be a read error. Alongside a J-beta primer mix, a sample-barcoded 5' primer served in a second PCR lasting about 7 to 11 cycles. TCRdb reprocessed the 5' RACE reads via MiXCR and lists one record per CDR3 protein. Of approximately 1,000,000 distinct CDR3 sequences detected, under 45% appear once; the ten largest clones hold 18%. The CDR3 has 11 residues. The V gene lost 6 bases and the J gene lost 2 bases, with 5 bases spanning the gap. CDR1 MDHEN and CDR2 SYDVKM come from the germline V gene.

V usage is TRBV28 and J usage is TRBJ2-7; D is ambiguous. Sequences were obtained from blood. The sequence was obtained from a woman aged 55 to 70 in good health. CDR3 sequence (DNA): TGTGCCAGCAGACATACCTACGAGCAGTACTTC. Encoded protein: CASRHTYEQYF. Full variable domain (remainder filled in from reference TRBV28 and TRBJ2-7): DVKVTQSSRYLVKRTGEKVFLECVQDMDHENMFWYRQDPGLGLRLIYFSYDVKMKEKGDIPEGYSVSREKKERFSLILESASTNQTSMYLCASRHTYEQYFGPGTRLTVT.